The rows below give T cell receptor beta chains drawn from one sample of a study of control samples from healthy donors and cancer patients. The repertoire was sequenced with immunoSEQ multiplex PCR; TCRdb's copy has only in-frame clones and lacks some. Among 85,000 to 120,000 clones listed, around 92% were seen once. Sequenced: blood. All receptors derive from a woman under 30 in good health. Both conserved end residues are trimmed from each CDR3. Some rows have no size entry. The others give once, few or many, or a class for an expanded clone.

cdr3_aa v_call cdr3_length clone_size j_call
ASSLGRDTQY TRBV7-9 10 NA TRBJ2-3
SVGREEKLF TRBV29-1 9 NA TRBJ1-4
SVDRFTEYTGYT TRBV29-1 12 NA TRBJ1-2
ASRWTTLSEAF TRBV12-3/TRBV12-4 11 NA TRBJ1-1
ASSLDRTSGVYEQY TRBV11-2 14 NA TRBJ2-7
ASTEGQANGEAF TRBV6-5 12 NA TRBJ1-1
SVALASGGAYEQY TRBV29-1 13 NA TRBJ2-7
ASSEHDSFNYGYT TRBV6-1 13 NA TRBJ1-2
ASRPTRTGEETQY TRBV28 13 NA TRBJ2-5
ASSLGGTSYEQY TRBV11-2 12 NA TRBJ2-7
ASDEGWLSGAF TRBV19 11 NA TRBJ1-1
ASSPRQGSLDEQY TRBV11-2 13 NA TRBJ2-7
ASSLAGGIGTDTQY TRBV5-1 14 NA TRBJ2-3
ASSIGLSLGELF TRBV19 12 NA TRBJ2-2
ASSLGGQGSTQH TRBV7-9 12 NA TRBJ1-5
ATSGGGEANYGYT TRBV24-1 13 NA TRBJ1-2
ASSLRTSSYNEQF TRBV5-4 13 NA TRBJ2-1
ASSSGTGIPGNTIY TRBV28 14 NA TRBJ1-3
ASSQTRGGNEQF TRBV11-3 12 NA TRBJ2-1
ASSLEEDPNNEQF TRBV11-3 13 NA TRBJ2-1
ATSVRGDYGYT TRBV24-1 11 NA TRBJ1-2
ATSDFQGQKAF TRBV24-1 11 few TRBJ1-1
ASSLAEGGMNTEAF TRBV5-4 14 NA TRBJ1-1
ATRQGNEAF TRBV6-6 9 once TRBJ1-1
ASSPHPGELF TRBV12-3/TRBV12-4 10 once TRBJ2-2
AIGATIRGDTQY TRBV10-3 12 NA TRBJ2-3
ASSNRVYGYT TRBV27 10 NA TRBJ1-2
AWSVVPGQGNEKLF TRBV30 14 NA TRBJ1-4
ASSGVQETQY TRBV10-2 10 NA TRBJ2-5
ASSLVSSGANVLT TRBV7-3 13 NA TRBJ2-6
ASSLVPTTNEKLF TRBV7-7 13 NA TRBJ1-4
ASSLFIGYEQY TRBV7-2 11 NA TRBJ2-7
ASSFLAGDSADTQY TRBV11-2 14 NA TRBJ2-3
ASTPRPAGVYNEQF TRBV7-8 14 NA TRBJ2-1
ATSDGTVATNEKLF TRBV24-1 14 NA TRBJ1-4
ASSLEGSAGVAQY TRBV7-9 13 NA TRBJ2-5
ASSAAGTDTQY TRBV6-5 11 NA TRBJ2-3
ASSGSGNTEAF TRBV2 11 NA TRBJ1-1
ASSLAVNRNTEAF TRBV7-9 13 NA TRBJ1-1
ASSSGGSGNTIY TRBV28 12 NA TRBJ1-3
ASSHGPNQPQH TRBV6-6 11 NA TRBJ1-5
ASKRTGSANEQF TRBV2 12 NA TRBJ2-1
ASSRGLDKGPSLTKNIQY TRBV18 18 NA TRBJ2-4
AGSTGRELYEQY TRBV19 12 once TRBJ2-7
ASRRGLAGGTDTQY TRBV7-2 14 NA TRBJ2-3
AISESGTIQMAYNEQF TRBV10-3 16 NA TRBJ2-1
ASSDYATGRLTDTQY TRBV6-4 15 NA TRBJ2-3
ASSLDLRGSSVFTDTQY TRBV11-2 17 NA TRBJ2-3
ASSIAGATIY TRBV19 10 NA TRBJ1-3
ASSQLDSSYNEQF TRBV3-1/TRBV3-2 13 once TRBJ2-1
ASSQERRDRGSKGSYNEQF TRBV4-3 19 once TRBJ2-1
ASSFLGQGAGGEQF TRBV13 14 NA TRBJ2-1
ASSYLGGGSNTEAF TRBV6-6 14 NA TRBJ1-1
ASSSPLAGGGNEQF TRBV28 14 NA TRBJ2-1
ASSSGTGKLSGYT TRBV28 13 once TRBJ1-2
ASSLNRGLMNTEAF TRBV14 14 NA TRBJ1-1
ASSSNPAGGQPQH TRBV6-6 13 few TRBJ1-5
ASSIYEGPNTEAF TRBV19 13 once TRBJ1-1
ASTKASPAETQY TRBV28 12 NA TRBJ2-5
APRQGGSPLH TRBV24-1 10 NA TRBJ1-6